The 3 T cell receptor beta chains given below trace back to one sample, sequenced in a study of beta chain features in type 1 diabetes. Whole-study findings and limits: People with Type 1 diabetes carried modestly yet significantly shorter TCRB CDR3s in all four CD4+ subsets.

Every bit of the isolated RNA underwent reverse transcription, so sequencing read expressed TCRB transcripts. Assay used: immunoSEQ multiplex PCR; TCRdb lists only in-frame clones, some missing. The sample yields 300,000 to 350,000 clones, roughly 8.8% seen once. Their specific antigens are unknown. Sequenced material: central memory CD4+ T cells from blood. The receptor set was obtained from a man younger than 45 with type 1 diabetes.

CDR3 protein: CASSVGRGYEQYF. CDR3 DNA: TGTGCCAGCAGTGTAGGCAGGGGGTACGAGCAGTACTTC. This rearrangement joins TRBV2 to TRBJ2-5; 7 bases match TRBD1. The DNA end is a closer match to TRBJ2-7, so the J assignment may be wrong. Germline-derived CDR1 and CDR2 are SNHLY and FYNNEI. The CDR3 runs to 13 residues.

This clone has more than one count but fewer than ten. The chain carries TRBV5-6 and TRBJ1-2; D gene ambiguous. Trimming stripped 4 bases from V and 4 bases from J, with 20 bases between. The CDR3 is 16 residues long. Germline V gene data show CDR1 as SGHDT and CDR2 as YYEEEE. CDR3 sequence: CASSLLSEELIYGYTF. In nucleotides, the CDR3 is TGTGCCAGCAGCCTCCTATCGGAGGAATTGATCTATGGCTACACCTTC.

The V and J genes are TRBV7-2 and TRBJ2-1; 13 bases map to TRBD2. This CDR3 is 15 amino acids long. V gave up 1 base and J gave up 10 bases; unmatched junction bases: 4. Germline assignment: CDR1 SGHTA and CDR2 FQGNSA. CDR3 amino acids: CASSLGLAGGGEQFF. CDR3 nucleotides: TGTGCCAGCAGCTTAGGACTAGCGGGGGGCGGAGAGCAGTTCTTC.